The 9 T cell receptor beta chains presented below share a single source sample, sequenced in a study of T cells after yellow fever vaccination. TCRdb itself ran the 5' RACE reads through MiXCR, one entry per CDR3 protein. In the table there are over 65,000 distinct CDR3 sequences, approximately 12% of which are singletons. The input for sequencing was CD8+ T cells not binding an NS4B(214-222) dextramer, sorted from PBMCs, taken roughly 23 days after the first yellow fever vaccination. These receptors were collected from a man between 18 and 35 years old who received the YFV17D yellow fever vaccine.

This clonotype was counted a few times. The rearrangement uses TRBV24-1 and TRBJ2-3; D perhaps matches TRBD1 (6 bases). The germline V and J ends were trimmed by 2 bases and 4 bases, with 12 bases remaining between them. The germline CDR1 and CDR2 sequences are KGHDR and SFDVKD. This CDR3 is 15 amino acids long. The CDR3 spells CATSDSTGTPDTQYF. DNA for the CDR3: TGTGCCACCAGTGATTCAACAGGGACCCCAGATACGCAGTATTTT.

The V gene is TRBV21-1, the J gene TRBJ2-1; the table calls TRBD2, which could not be checked here. TRBV21-1 is a documented pseudogene. The CDR3 is made up of 14 amino acids. CDR3 sequence reads: CASRTRTRFHEQFF. For the CDR3, the DNA is TGTGCCAGCAGGACCAGGACTAGGTTCCATGAGCAGTTCTTC.

The rearrangement links TRBV12-3 or TRBV12-4 to TRBJ1-1, with D uncertain. Trimming removed 6 bases from V and 4 bases from J, with 9 bases in between. There are 12 residues in the CDR3. CDR3 region: CASSWGGTEAFF. The CDR3 nucleotides read TGTGCCAGCAGCTGGGGTGGCACTGAAGCTTTCTTT.

This clonotype came up many times. The V gene is TRBV4-3, the J gene TRBJ2-6, with D possibly TRBD1 on 6 matching bases. Trimming took 0 bases from V and 2 from J, leaving 11 bases between them. This CDR3 is built from 17 residues. Germline CDR1 and CDR2: LGHNA and YSLEER. CDR3 sequence: CASSQETQGTGANVLTF. CDR3 nucleotide sequence: TGCGCCAGCAGCCAAGAAACCCAGGGGACTGGGGCCAACGTCCTGACTTTC.

This clonotype has more than one count but fewer than ten. The chain joins TRBV7-2 to TRBJ2-1; 8 bases match TRBD1. Germline V gives CDR1 SGHTA, CDR2 FQGNSA. The CDR3 consists of 12 residues. V lost 3 bases to trimming and J lost 10 bases; unmatched junction nucleotides: 2. CDR3 nucleotide sequence: TGTGCCAGCAGCTTTACAGGGGGGGAGCAGTTCTTC. It is translated as CASSFTGGEQFF.

This chain connects TRBV12-3 or TRBV12-4 to TRBJ1-1; TRBD1 is a possible D gene (6 bases). V lost 4 bases, J lost 0 bases, and 12 bases lay in between. The CDR3 spans 15 residues. The CDR3 nucleotides read TGTGCCAGCAGTTCCTCCGGGACAATGAACACTGAAGCTTTCTTT. Translated, it gives CASSSSGTMNTEAFF.

This clonotype was picked up a small number of times. The rearrangement joins TRBV7-2 to TRBJ1-2; D possibly corresponds to TRBD1 (5 bases). Germline CDR1 is SGHTA and CDR2 is FQGNSA. This CDR3 spans 18 amino acids. The V and J ends lost 1 base and 4 bases respectively, with 22 bases between them. The CDR3 here is CASSLVAGLRFGGYGYTF. In DNA, the CDR3 is TGTGCCAGCAGCTTAGTCGCAGGGTTGAGGTTTGGGGGCTATGGCTACACCTTC.

This clonotype was found a few times. The chain combines TRBV5-6 with TRBJ1-1, with D hard to call. There are 14 residues in the CDR3. Germline values: CDR1 SGHDT, CDR2 YYEEEE. V lost 4 bases to trimming and J lost 1 base, with 11 bases between them. The CDR3 here is CASSPEQRNTEAFF. DNA of the CDR3: TGTGCCAGCAGCCCAGAACAGAGGAACACTGAAGCTTTCTTT.

The chain joins TRBV7-6 to TRBJ2-5, with TRBD1 matching over 10 bases. V trimming: 6 bases; J trimming: 1 base; junction bases outside the gene matches: 11. CDR1 and CDR2 from the germline V gene are SGHVS and FNYEAQ. The CDR3 contains 17 residues. The CDR3 nucleotides read TGTGCCAGCAGTCGTCCGGGACAGGGGCTCTCCCAAGAGACCCAGTACTTC. Translated: CASSRPGQGLSQETQYF.